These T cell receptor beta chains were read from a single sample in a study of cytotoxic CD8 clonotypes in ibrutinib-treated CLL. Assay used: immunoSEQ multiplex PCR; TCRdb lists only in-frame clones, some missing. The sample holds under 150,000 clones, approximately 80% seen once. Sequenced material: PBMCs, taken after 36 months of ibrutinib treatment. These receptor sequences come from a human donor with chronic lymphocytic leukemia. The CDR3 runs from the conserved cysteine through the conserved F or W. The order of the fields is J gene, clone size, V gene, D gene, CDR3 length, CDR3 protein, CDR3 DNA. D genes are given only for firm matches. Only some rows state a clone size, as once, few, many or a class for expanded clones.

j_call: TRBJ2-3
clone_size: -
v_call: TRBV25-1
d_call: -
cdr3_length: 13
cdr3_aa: CASSVHGTDTQYF
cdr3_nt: TGTGCCAGCAGCGTACACGGCACAGATACGCAGTATTTT

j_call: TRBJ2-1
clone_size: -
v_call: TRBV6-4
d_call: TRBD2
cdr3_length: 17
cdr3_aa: CASSPTQRGVSYNEQFF
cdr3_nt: TGTGCCAGCAGCCCAACCCAGCGGGGGGTCTCCTACAATGAGCAGTTCTTC

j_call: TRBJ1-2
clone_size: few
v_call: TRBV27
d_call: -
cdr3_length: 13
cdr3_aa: CASSEYSNYGYTF
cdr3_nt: TGTGCCAGCAGTGAATACAGCAACTATGGCTACACCTTC

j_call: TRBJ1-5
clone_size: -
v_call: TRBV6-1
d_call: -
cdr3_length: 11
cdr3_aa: CASSLYQPQHF
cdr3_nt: TGTGCCAGCAGCCTATATCAGCCCCAGCATTTT

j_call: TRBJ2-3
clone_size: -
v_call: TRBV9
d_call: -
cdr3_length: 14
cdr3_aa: CASSPLRFTDTQYF
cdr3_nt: TGTGCCAGCAGCCCCTTGCGGTTCACAGATACGCAGTATTTT

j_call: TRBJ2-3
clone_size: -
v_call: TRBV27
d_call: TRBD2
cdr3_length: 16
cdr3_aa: CASSLGGGAYTDTQYF
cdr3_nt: TGTGCCAGCAGTTTGGGCGGGGGGGCTTACACAGATACGCAGTATTTT

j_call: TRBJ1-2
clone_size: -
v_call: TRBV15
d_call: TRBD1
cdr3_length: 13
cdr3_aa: CATRKTGHYGYTF
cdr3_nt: TGTGCCACCAGGAAGACAGGGCACTATGGCTACACCTTC

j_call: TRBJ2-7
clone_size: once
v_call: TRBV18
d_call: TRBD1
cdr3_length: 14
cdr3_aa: CASSPGTGAPEQYF
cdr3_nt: TGTGCCAGCTCACCCGGGACAGGGGCTCCCGAGCAGTACTTC

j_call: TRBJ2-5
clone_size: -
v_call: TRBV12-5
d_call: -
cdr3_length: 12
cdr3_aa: CTTGAGQETQYF
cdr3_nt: TGTACGACGGGGGCGGGACAAGAGACCCAGTACTTC

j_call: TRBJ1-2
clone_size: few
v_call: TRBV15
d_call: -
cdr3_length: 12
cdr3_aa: CAVSGSNYGYTF
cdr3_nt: TGTGCCGTCTCGGGCAGCAACTATGGCTACACCTTC

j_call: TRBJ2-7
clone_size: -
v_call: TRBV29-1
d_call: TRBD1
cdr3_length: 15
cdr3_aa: CSVAINRDRGTEQYF
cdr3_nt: TGCAGCGTTGCCATTAACCGGGACAGGGGGACCGAGCAGTACTTC

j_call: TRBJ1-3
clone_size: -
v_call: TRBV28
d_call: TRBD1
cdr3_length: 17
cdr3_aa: CASSLGTGLFSGNTIYF
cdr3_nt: TGTGCCAGCAGTTTGGGGACAGGGCTATTCTCTGGAAACACCATATATTTT

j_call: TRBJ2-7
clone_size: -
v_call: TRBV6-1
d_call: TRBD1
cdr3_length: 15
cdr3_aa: CATIRTGASSYEQYF
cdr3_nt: TGTGCCACCATTCGGACAGGGGCGAGCTCCTACGAGCAGTACTTC

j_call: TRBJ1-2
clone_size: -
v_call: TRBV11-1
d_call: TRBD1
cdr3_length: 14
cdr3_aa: CASTRDRGPYGYTF
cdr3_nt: TGTGCCAGCACGCGGGACAGGGGTCCCTATGGCTACACCTTC

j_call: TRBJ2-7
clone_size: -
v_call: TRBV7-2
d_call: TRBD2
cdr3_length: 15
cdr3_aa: CASSFCGRWSYEQYF
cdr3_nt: TGTGCCAGCAGCTTCTGCGGGAGATGGTCCTACGAGCAGTACTTC

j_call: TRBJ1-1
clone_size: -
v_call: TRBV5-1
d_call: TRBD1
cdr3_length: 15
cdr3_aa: CASSIGQGMNTEAFF
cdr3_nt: TGCGCCAGCAGCATTGGACAGGGAATGAACACTGAAGCTTTCTTT

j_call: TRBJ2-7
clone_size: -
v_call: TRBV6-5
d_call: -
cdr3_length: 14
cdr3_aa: CASSYSTHRNEQYF
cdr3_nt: TGTGCCAGCAGTTACTCGACACACCGGAACGAGCAGTACTTC

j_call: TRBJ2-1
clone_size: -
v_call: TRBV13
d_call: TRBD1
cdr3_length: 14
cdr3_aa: CASREDDRGNEQFF
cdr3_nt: TGTGCCAGCAGGGAAGACGACAGGGGCAATGAGCAGTTCTTC

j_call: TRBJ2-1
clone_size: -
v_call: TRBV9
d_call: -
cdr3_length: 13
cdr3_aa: CASSVEVGTKQFF
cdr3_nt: TGTGCCAGCAGCGTAGAGGTTGGGACAAAGCAGTTCTTC

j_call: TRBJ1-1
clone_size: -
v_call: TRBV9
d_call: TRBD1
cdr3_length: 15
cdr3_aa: CASSSRQGLNTEAFF
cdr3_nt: TGTGCCAGCAGCTCTCGACAGGGACTGAACACTGAAGCTTTCTTT

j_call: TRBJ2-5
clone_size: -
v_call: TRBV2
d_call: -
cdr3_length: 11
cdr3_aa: CASRLQETQYF
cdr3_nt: TGTGCCAGCAGGCTCCAAGAGACCCAGTACTTC

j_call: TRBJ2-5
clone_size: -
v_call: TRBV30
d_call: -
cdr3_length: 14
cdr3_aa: CAWSVTYIQETQYF
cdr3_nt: TGTGCCTGGAGTGTGACTTACATCCAAGAGACCCAGTACTTC

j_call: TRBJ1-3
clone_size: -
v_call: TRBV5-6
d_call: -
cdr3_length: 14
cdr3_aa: CASSFSATINTIYF
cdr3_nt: TGTGCCAGCAGCTTTTCGGCGACGATAAACACCATATATTTT

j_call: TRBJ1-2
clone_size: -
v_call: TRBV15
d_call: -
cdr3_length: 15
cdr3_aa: CATSRAGQRSYGYTF
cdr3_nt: TGTGCCACCAGCAGAGCCGGACAGAGATCCTATGGCTACACCTTC

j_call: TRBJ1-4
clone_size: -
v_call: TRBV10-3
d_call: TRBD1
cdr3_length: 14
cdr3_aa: CAIRGDRGGEKLFF
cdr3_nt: TGTGCCATCAGGGGGGACAGGGGTGGCGAAAAACTGTTTTTT

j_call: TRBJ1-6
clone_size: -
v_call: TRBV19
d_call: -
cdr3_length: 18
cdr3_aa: CASSIHGGRSAYNSPLHF
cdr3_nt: TGTGCCAGTAGTATTCATGGAGGCAGGTCTGCCTATAATTCACCCCTCCACTTT

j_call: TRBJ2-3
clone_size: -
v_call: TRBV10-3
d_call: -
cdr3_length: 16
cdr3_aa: CAISDPGRGRTDTQYF
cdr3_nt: TGTGCCATCAGTGACCCGGGCAGGGGTCGAACAGATACGCAGTATTTT

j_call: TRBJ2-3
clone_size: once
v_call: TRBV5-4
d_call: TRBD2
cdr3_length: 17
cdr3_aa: CASSLPLGGGATDTQYF
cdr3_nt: TGTGCCAGCAGCTTGCCGCTGGGCGGGGGGGCCACAGATACGCAGTATTTT

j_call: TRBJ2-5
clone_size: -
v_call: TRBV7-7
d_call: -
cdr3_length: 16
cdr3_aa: CASSLGPGAGQETQYF
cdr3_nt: TGTGCCAGCAGCTTAGGCCCGGGAGCAGGCCAAGAGACCCAGTACTTC

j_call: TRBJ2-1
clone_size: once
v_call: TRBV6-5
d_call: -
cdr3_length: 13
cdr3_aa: CASSYPGSNEQFF
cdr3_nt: TGTGCCAGCAGTTACCCGGGAAGCAATGAGCAGTTCTTC

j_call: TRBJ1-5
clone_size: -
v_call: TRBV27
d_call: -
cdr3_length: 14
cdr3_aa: CASSFGYSNQPQHF
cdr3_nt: TGTGCCAGCAGTTTCGGATATAGCAATCAGCCCCAGCATTTT

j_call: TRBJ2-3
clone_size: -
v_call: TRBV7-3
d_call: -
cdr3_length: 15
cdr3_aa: CASSSQSGSTDTQYF
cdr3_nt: TGTGCCAGCAGCTCACAAAGCGGTAGCACAGATACGCAGTATTTT